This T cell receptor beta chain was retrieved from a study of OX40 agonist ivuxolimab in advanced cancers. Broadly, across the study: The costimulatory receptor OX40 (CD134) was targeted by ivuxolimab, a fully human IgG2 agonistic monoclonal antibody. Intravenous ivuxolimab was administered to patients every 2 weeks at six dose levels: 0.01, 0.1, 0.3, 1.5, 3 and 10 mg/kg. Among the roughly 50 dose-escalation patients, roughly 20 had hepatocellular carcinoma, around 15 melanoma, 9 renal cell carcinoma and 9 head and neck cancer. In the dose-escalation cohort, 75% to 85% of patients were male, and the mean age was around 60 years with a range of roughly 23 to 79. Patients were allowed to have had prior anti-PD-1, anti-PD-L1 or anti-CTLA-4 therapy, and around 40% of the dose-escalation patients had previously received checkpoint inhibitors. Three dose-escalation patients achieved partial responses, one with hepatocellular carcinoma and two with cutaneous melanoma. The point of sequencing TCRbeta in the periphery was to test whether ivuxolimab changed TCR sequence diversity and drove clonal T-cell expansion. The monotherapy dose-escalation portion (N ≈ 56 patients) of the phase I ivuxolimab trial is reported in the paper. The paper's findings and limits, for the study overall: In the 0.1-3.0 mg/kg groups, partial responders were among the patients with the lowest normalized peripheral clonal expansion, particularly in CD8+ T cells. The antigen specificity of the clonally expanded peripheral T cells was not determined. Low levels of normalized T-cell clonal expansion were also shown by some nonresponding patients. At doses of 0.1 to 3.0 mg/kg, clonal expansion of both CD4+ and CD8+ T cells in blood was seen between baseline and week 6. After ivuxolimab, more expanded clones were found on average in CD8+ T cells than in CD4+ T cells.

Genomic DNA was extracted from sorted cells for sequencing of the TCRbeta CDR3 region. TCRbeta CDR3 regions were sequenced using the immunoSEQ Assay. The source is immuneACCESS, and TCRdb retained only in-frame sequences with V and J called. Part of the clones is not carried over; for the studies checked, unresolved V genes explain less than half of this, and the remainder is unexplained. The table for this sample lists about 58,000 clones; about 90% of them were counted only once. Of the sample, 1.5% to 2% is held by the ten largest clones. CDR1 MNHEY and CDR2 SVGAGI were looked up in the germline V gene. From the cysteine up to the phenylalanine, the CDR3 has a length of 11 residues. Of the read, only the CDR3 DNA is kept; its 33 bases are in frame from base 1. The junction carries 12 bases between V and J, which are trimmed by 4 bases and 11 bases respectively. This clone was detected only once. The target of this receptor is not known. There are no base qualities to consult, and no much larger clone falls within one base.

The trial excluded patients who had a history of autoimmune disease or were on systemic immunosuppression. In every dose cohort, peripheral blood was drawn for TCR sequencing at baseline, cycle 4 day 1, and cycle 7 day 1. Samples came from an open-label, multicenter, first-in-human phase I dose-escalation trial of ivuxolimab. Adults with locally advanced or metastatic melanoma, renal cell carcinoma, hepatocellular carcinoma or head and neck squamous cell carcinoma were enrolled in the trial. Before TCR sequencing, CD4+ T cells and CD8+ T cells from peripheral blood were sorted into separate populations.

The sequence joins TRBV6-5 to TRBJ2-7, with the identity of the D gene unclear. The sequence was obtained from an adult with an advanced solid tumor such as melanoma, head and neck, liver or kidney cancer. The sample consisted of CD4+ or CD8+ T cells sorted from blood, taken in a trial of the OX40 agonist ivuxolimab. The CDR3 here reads CASSSGPVEYF. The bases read TGTGCCAGCAGTTCCGGTCCTGTGGAGTACTTC.